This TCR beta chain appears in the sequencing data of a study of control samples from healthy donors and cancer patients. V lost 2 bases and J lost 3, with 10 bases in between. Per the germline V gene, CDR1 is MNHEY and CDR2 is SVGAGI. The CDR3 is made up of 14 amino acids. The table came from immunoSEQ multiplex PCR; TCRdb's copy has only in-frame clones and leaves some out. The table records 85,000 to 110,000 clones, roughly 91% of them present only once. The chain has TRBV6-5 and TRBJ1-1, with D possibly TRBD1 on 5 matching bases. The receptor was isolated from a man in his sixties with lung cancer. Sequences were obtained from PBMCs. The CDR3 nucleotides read TGTGCCAGCAGTTACGGTAAGGGGTACACTGAAGCTTTCTTT. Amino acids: CASSYGKGYTEAFF.